The 28 T cell receptor beta chains below all came from one sample that was sequenced in a study of T cell responses to AZD1222 COVID-19 vaccine. Using immunoSEQ multiplex PCR, the repertoire was profiled, and TCRdb retains in-frame clones only, with some absent. This sample yields under 150,000 clones, of which around 90% are seen a single time; 1.5% to 2% belongs to the top ten. The sequencing used peripheral blood, collected 28 days after the second AZD1222 dose. The receptors derive from an adult who received the AZD1222 COVID-19 vaccine.

V gene TRBV12-3 or TRBV12-4 combines with J gene TRBJ2-5; 7 bases match TRBD1. CDR3 size: 13 residues. After removal of 6 bases from V and 4 bases from J, the junction contained 5 bases not matched to a gene. CDR3 region: CASSRQGAETQYF. The CDR3 DNA reads as TGTGCCAGCAGCCGACAGGGAGCAGAGACCCAGTACTTC.

The chain uses TRBV6-2 or TRBV6-3 and TRBJ1-4; 10 bases fit TRBD1. This CDR3 spans 16 amino acids. The V segment lost 3 bases and the J segment 10 bases; nucleotides outside the gene matches: 11. Per the germline V gene, CDR1 is MNHEY and CDR2 is SVGEGT. CDR3 coding DNA: TGTGCCAGCAGTTATCCTATGGGACAGGGGACGGCAAAACTGTTTTTT. This sequence encodes CASSYPMGQGTAKLFF.

The gene calls are TRBV19 and TRBJ1-3; TRBD1 matches at 9 bases. The CDR3 has 15 amino acids. The V and J ends lost 2 bases and 5 bases, in that order; junction bases with no gene match: 4. CDR1 LNHDA and CDR2 SQIVND come from the germline V gene (reference sequence). The CDR3 loop is CASSIPTGGRNTIYF. The CDR3, as DNA: TGTGCCAGTAGTATACCGACAGGGGGTCGAAACACCATATATTTT.

The genes are TRBV7-3 and TRBJ2-7; no clear D gene. The CDR3 contains 13 residues. Germline-derived CDR1 and CDR2 are SGHTA and FQGTGA. V shed 5 bases and J shed 4 bases, with 12 bases lying between them. The CDR3 is CASSPSDGYEQYF. The CDR3 nucleotides read TGTGCCAGCAGCCCCTCGGACGGGTACGAGCAGTACTTC.

CDR3 DNA sequence: TGTGCCAGCAGTTGGTACGAGAACACTGAAGCTTTCTTT. It encodes CASSWYENTEAFF. The rearrangement links TRBV6-2 or TRBV6-3 to TRBJ1-1, with D hard to call. V lost 4 bases and J lost 1, with 7 bases in between. This CDR3 has 13 residues. Looked up from germline, CDR1 is MNHEY and CDR2 is SVGEGT.

The chain has TRBV28 and TRBJ1-5; 9 nucleotides align to TRBD1. V shed 6 bases, J shed 2 bases, and the junction held 5 bases outside the gene matches. This CDR3 has 15 amino acids. Germline V gene data show CDR1 as MDHEN and CDR2 as SYDVKM. For the CDR3, the DNA is TGTGCCAGCAGCCCACAGGGGGCAGGCAATCAGCCCCAGCATTTT. This gives the protein CASSPQGAGNQPQHF.

The rearrangement uses TRBV10-2 and TRBJ1-5; maybe TRBD1 (5 bases). Germline V gives CDR1 WSHSY, CDR2 SAAADI. The V and J ends lost 2 bases and 7 bases respectively, with 9 bases between them. The CDR3 runs to 13 residues. CDR3 sequence reads: CASSERGSQPQHF. The CDR3 nucleotides are TGCGCCAGCAGTGAGAGGGGTTCACAGCCCCAGCATTTT.

The chain has TRBV2 and TRBJ2-5; D is tentatively TRBD1 or TRBD2 (6 bases each). The germline gives CDR1 SNHLY, CDR2 FYNNEI. This CDR3 region has 18 residues. Trimming took off 8 bases at V and 2 bases at J, with 27 bases between the two ends. Here the CDR3 reads CASQRLKRGRGQQETQYF. For the CDR3, the DNA is TGTGCCAGCCAACGCTTAAAAAGAGGCCGGGGGCAACAAGAGACCCAGTACTTC. The variable domain in full, with the rest retrieved from reference TRBV2 and TRBJ2-5, is EPEVTQTPSHQVTQMGQEVILRCVPISNHLYFYWYRQILGQKVEFLVSFYNNEISEKSEIFDDQFSVERPDGSNFTLKIRSTKLEDSAMYFCASQRLKRGRGQQETQYFGPGTRLLVL.

This clone was detected once. This chain uses TRBV29-1 with TRBJ1-2, with TRBD1 identical over 8 bases. The CDR3 runs 13 residues. J gave up 6 bases and V 4 bases, and 7 bases lay outside the gene matches. Germline CDR1 and CDR2: SQVTM and ANQGSEA. Written as DNA, the CDR3 is TGCAGCGTTGTCAACAGGGGGAATGATGGCTACACCTTC. Translated: CSVVNRGNDGYTF.

The V gene is TRBV4-3, the J gene TRBJ1-4, with D unclear. The CDR3 is 15 amino acids. Germline V gene lookup returns CDR1 LGHNA and CDR2 YSLEER. Trimming shortened V by 1 base and J by 7 bases, and 13 bases separated the two germline ends. The CDR3 DNA is TGCGCCAGCAGCCAAGGACTCTATGAGGGTGAAAAACTGTTTTTT. It yields the protein CASSQGLYEGEKLFF.

J is TRBJ1-2 and V is TRBV9, with D maybe TRBD1 (6 bases). This CDR3 region has 14 residues. Germline V gene sequence: CDR1 SGDLS, CDR2 YYNGEE. Trimming took 0 bases from V and 9 from J, leaving 15 bases between them. In DNA, the CDR3 is TGTGCCAGCAGCGTAGACCAGGGGACGATACGCTACACCTTC. Amino acid sequence: CASSVDQGTIRYTF.

The chain has TRBV28 and TRBJ1-1; 10 nucleotides align to TRBD1. V lost 5 bases to trimming and J lost 4 bases; unmatched junction nucleotides: 4. The CDR3 runs 14 residues. CDR1 MDHEN and CDR2 SYDVKM come from the germline V gene. The CDR3 DNA reads TGTGCCAGCAGTCCGACAGGGGGCCGCACTGAAGCTTTCTTT. This codes for CASSPTGGRTEAFF.

The chain joins TRBV28 to TRBJ1-5; no clear D. CDR1 and CDR2 (germline): MDHEN, SYDVKM. CDR3 size: 17 residues. Trimming stripped 1 base from V and 2 bases from J, with 15 bases between. The DNA of the CDR3 is TGTGCCAGCAGTTTATATATTGCAGGAGGTGGCAATCAGCCCCAGCATTTT. Translation gives CASSLYIAGGGNQPQHF.

V usage is TRBV5-6 and J usage is TRBJ2-7, with D possibly matching TRBD1 (5 bases). The germline V gene has CDR1 SGHDT and CDR2 YYEEEE. This CDR3 has 18 residues. Trimming stripped 0 bases from V and 1 base from J, with 20 bases between. The chain's CDR3 is CASSLEGRVGASSYEQYV. In DNA form, the CDR3 reads TGTGCCAGCAGCTTGGAAGGCAGGGTAGGAGCCTCTTCCTACGAGCAGTACGTC.

The chain is built from TRBV5-1 and TRBJ2-1; tentative D call: TRBD1 (5 bases). This CDR3 comprises 15 residues. Germline CDR1 SGHRS, CDR2 YFSETQ. The ends were cut back, 0 bases at V and 6 bases at J, with 13 bases in the middle. The CDR3 loop is CASSLGGRVGNEQFF. CDR3 nucleotide sequence: TGCGCCAGCAGCTTGGGAGGCAGGGTGGGCAATGAGCAGTTCTTC.

The chain couples TRBV4-3 to TRBJ2-7, with D possibly TRBD2 on 6 matching bases. The length of the CDR3 is 16 residues. Trimming took off 1 base at V and 5 bases at J, with 18 bases between the two ends. Germline lookup yields CDR1 LGHNA and CDR2 YSLEER. CDR3 sequence: CASSQGVGGLPNEQYF. Written as DNA, the CDR3 is TGCGCCAGCAGCCAAGGAGTAGGAGGGTTACCCAACGAGCAGTACTTC.

The gene calls are TRBV5-1 and TRBJ1-5, with D possibly matching TRBD1 (5 bases). This CDR3 contains 15 residues. CDR1 SGHRS and CDR2 YFSETQ come from the germline V gene. V was trimmed by 0 bases and J by 1 base, leaving 8 bases between them. The CDR3 region is CASSLEGISNQPQHF. In nucleotides, the CDR3 is TGCGCCAGCAGCTTGGAGGGGATCAGCAATCAGCCCCAGCATTTT.

The chain uses TRBV4-1 and TRBJ2-4; D is perhaps TRBD2 (6 bases). CDR3 length equals 13 residues. V was clipped by 1 base and J by 6 bases, with 7 bases between them. Germline loops: CDR1 MGHRA, CDR2 YSYEKL. CDR3 region: CASSQAGGNIQYF. Written as DNA, the CDR3 is TGCGCCAGCAGCCAAGCCGGGGGAAACATTCAGTACTTC.

On this clone itself: One junction end disagrees with the germline gene, perhaps due to a read error. The J gene is TRBJ1-4, the V gene TRBV28; D is uncertain. CDR1 and CDR2 from the germline V gene are MDHEN and SYDVKM. This CDR3 contains 16 residues. The CDR3: CASSIATATINGKLFF. The CDR3 DNA follows: TGTGCCAGCAGTATCGCGACGGCTACCATTAATGGAAAACTGTTTTTT.

The gene calls are TRBV11-3 and TRBJ1-1; tentatively, D is TRBD1 (5 bases). CDR1 and CDR2 from the germline V gene are SGHNT and YENEEA. V was clipped by 3 bases and J by 7 bases, with 12 bases between them. This CDR3 comprises 13 residues. The CDR3 loop is CASSLGPMGEAFF. CDR3 DNA: TGTGCCAGCAGCTTGGGGCCAATGGGTGAAGCTTTCTTT.

This clone was seen only a few times. The chain links TRBV4-1 to TRBJ2-5, with D possibly TRBD1 on 5 matching bases. The CDR3 is made up of 16 amino acids. V gave up 0 bases and J gave up 2 bases, with 13 bases separating them. Germline V gene data show CDR1 as MGHRA and CDR2 as YSYEKL. This chain's CDR3 is CASSQDSPSGQETQYF. The DNA of the CDR3 is TGCGCCAGCAGCCAAGATTCCCCGTCAGGGCAAGAGACCCAGTACTTC.

This clone came up a few times. The sample contains more than one DNA sequence encoding this CDR3. The J gene is TRBJ2-1, the V gene TRBV6-4; 10 positions match TRBD2. J was trimmed by 3 bases and V by 2 bases; bases with no gene match: 4. CDR3 length equals 16 residues. CDR1 is MRHNA and CDR2 is SNTAGT in the germline V gene. The DNA for the CDR3 is TGTGCCAGCAGTGACACCCGGACTAGCGGCTACAATGAGCAGTTCTTC. It codes for CASSDTRTSGYNEQFF.

The V gene is TRBV29-1, the J gene TRBJ1-2; 11 bases match TRBD1. The CDR3 sequence is 13 residues long. The germline gives CDR1 SQVTM, CDR2 ANQGSEA. After removal of 6 bases from V and 2 bases from J, the junction contained 2 bases not matched to a gene. CDR3 loop: CSVGTGGNYGYTF. As DNA, the CDR3 is TGCAGCGTCGGGACAGGGGGAAACTATGGCTACACCTTC.

The rearrangement joins TRBV5-4 to TRBJ1-1; 8 bases align to TRBD1. The germline V gene encodes CDR1 SGHNT and CDR2 YYREEE (reference sequence). The CDR3 sequence is 14 residues long. V trimming: 4 bases; J trimming: 6 bases; junction bases outside the gene matches: 8. CDR3 protein: CASSRGDRSPEAFF. As DNA, the CDR3 is TGTGCCAGCAGCCGGGGGGACAGGTCGCCTGAAGCTTTCTTT.

V is TRBV3-1 (or the pseudogene TRBV3-2) and J is TRBJ2-3; 9 nucleotides align to TRBD1. The ends lost 5 bases at V and 7 bases at J; junction bases unmatched: 13. The CDR3 runs 16 residues. Germline CDR1 reads LGHDT; CDR2 reads YNNKEL (reference sequence). The CDR3 loop is CASSFSRDRDTHTQYF. The CDR3 DNA reads TGTGCCAGCAGCTTCTCCCGGGACAGGGACACTCATACGCAGTATTTT.

The rearrangement uses TRBV2 and TRBJ2-2, with D possibly called TRBD1 or TRBD2 (7 bases each). The CDR3 loop spans 14 amino acids. The germline CDR1 and CDR2 sequences are SNHLY and FYNNEI. Trimming took 7 bases from V and 6 from J, leaving 15 bases between them. Here the CDR3 reads CASTRGGSPGELFF. The CDR3 region has the DNA TGTGCCAGCACCAGGGGGGGGTCCCCCGGGGAGCTGTTTTTT. Combining the CDR3 with reference TRBV2 and TRBJ2-2 gives the whole variable domain EPEVTQTPSHQVTQMGQEVILRCVPISNHLYFYWYRQILGQKVEFLVSFYNNEISEKSEIFDDQFSVERPDGSNFTLKIRSTKLEDSAMYFCASTRGGSPGELFFGEGSRLTVL.

The V and J genes are TRBV7-2 and TRBJ2-7, with TRBD2 matching over 8 bases. Germline CDR1 is SGHTA and CDR2 is FQGNSA. J was trimmed by 7 bases and V by 5 bases; bases with no gene match: 7. The CDR3 is made up of 13 amino acids. The CDR3 DNA reads as TGTGCCAGCAGCACTATAGCGGGAAATGAGCAGTACTTC. This translates into CASSTIAGNEQYF.

V gene TRBV19 combines with J gene TRBJ1-1; D is possibly TRBD1 (6 bases). Trimming shortened V by 5 bases and J by 1 base, and 17 bases separated the two germline ends. Germline-derived CDR1 and CDR2 are LNHDA and SQIVND (reference sequence). This CDR3 region has 16 residues. CDR3 sequence: CASSPNPGTRNTEAFF. The CDR3 DNA reads TGTGCCAGTAGTCCCAACCCCGGGACAAGGAACACTGAAGCTTTCTTT.